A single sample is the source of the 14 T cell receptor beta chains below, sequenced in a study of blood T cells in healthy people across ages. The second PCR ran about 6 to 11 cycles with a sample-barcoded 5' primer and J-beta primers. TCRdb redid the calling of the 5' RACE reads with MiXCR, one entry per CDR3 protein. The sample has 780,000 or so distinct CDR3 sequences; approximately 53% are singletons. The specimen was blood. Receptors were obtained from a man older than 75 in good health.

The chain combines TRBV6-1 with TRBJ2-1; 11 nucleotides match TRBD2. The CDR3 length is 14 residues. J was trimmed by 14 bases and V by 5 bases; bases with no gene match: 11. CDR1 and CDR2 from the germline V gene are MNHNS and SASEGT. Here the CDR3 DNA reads TGTGCCAGCAGTCCGGGGACTAGCGGCCAAGGGAAGTTCTTC. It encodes CASSPGTSGQGKFF.

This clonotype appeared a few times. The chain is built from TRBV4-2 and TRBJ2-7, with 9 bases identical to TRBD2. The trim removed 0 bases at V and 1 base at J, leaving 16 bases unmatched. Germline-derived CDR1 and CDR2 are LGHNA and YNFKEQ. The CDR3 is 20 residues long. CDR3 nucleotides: TGTGCCAGCAGCCAAGATCGGGAAGATCAGACAGCGGGAGGTTCCTACGAGCAGTACTTC. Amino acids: CASSQDREDQTAGGSYEQYF.

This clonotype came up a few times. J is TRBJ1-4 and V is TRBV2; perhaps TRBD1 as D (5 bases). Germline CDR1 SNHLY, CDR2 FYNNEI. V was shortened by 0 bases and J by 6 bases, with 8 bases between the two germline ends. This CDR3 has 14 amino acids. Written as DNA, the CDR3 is TGTGCCAGCAGTGAAGCGAGGGGTTATGAAAAACTGTTTTTT. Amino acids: CASSEARGYEKLFF. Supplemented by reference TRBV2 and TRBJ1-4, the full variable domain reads EPEVTQTPSHQVTQMGQEVILRCVPISNHLYFYWYRQILGQKVEFLVSFYNNEISEKSEIFDDQFSVERPDGSNFTLKIRSTKLEDSAMYFCASSEARGYEKLFFGSGTQLSVL.

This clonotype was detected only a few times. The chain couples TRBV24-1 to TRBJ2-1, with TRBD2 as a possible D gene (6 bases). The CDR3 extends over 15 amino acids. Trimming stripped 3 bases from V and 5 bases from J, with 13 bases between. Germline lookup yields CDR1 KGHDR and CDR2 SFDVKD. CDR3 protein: CATSDTRLVHNEQFF. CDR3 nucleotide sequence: TGTGCCACCAGTGATACCCGACTAGTACACAATGAGCAGTTCTTC.

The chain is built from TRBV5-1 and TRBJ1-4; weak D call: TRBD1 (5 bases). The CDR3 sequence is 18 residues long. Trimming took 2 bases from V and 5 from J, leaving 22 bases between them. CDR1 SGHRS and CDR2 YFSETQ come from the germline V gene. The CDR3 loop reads CASSFFTTVRGSNEKLFF. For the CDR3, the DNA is TGCGCCAGCAGCTTTTTTACGACAGTGAGAGGATCGAATGAAAAACTGTTTTTT.

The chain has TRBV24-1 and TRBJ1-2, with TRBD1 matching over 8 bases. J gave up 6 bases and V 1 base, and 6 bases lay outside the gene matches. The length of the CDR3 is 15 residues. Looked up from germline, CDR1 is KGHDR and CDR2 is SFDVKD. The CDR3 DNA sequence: TGTGCCACCAGTGATTTCGGACAGGGAGAAAATGGCTACACCTTC. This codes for CATSDFGQGENGYTF.

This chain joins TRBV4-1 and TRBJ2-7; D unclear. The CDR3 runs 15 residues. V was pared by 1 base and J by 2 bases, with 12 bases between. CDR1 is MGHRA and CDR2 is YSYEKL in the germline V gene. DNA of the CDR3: TGCGCCAGCAGCCAAGGAATAGAGCGAACCTACGAGCAGTACTTC. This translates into CASSQGIERTYEQYF.

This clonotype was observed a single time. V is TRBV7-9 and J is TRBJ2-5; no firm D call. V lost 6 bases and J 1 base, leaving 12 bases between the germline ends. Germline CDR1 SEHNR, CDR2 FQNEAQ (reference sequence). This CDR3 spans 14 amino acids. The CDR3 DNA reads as TGTGCCAGCAGTTCAAGCCCTACCCAAGAGACCCAGTACTTC. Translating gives CASSSSPTQETQYF.

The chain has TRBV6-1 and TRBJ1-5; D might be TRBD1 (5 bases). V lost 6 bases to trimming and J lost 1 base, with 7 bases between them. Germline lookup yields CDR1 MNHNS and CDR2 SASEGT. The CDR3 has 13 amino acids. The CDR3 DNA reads TGTGCCAGCAGGAGGGACAGCAATCAGCCCCAGCATTTT. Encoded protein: CASRRDSNQPQHF.

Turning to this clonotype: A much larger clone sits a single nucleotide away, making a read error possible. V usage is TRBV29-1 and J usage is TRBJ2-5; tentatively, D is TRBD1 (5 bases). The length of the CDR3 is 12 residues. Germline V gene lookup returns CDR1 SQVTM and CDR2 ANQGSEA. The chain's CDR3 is CSDELGQETQYF. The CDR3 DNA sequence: TGCAGCGATGAATTGGGGCAGGAGACCCAGTACTTC.

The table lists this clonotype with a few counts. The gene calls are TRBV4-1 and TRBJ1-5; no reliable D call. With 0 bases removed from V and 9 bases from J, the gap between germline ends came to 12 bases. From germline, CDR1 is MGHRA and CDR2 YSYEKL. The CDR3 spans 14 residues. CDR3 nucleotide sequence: TGCGCCAGCAGCCAAGATACGGGTATCAGGCCCCAGCATTTT. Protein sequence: CASSQDTGIRPQHF.

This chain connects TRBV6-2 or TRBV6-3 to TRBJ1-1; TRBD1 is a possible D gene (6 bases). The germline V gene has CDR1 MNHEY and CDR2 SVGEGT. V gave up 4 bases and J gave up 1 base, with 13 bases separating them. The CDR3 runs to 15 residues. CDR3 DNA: TGTGCCAGCAGTTGGGGGCGGGTGAAGAACACTGAAGCTTTCTTT. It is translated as CASSWGRVKNTEAFF.

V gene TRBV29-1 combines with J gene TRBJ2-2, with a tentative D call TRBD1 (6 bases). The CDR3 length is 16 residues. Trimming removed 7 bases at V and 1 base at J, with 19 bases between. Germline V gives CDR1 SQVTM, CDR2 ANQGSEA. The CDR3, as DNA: TGCAGCGCAAGGGGGTGGCAGGGCCGGAACACCGGGGAGCTGTTTTTT. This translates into CSARGWQGRNTGELFF.

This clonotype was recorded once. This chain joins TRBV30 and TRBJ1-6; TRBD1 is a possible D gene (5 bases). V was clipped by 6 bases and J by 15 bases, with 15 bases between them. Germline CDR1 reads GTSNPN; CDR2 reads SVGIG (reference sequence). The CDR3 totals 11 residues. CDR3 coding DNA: TGTGCCTGCAGGGACGGTGGGCTCCTCCACTTT. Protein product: CACRDGGLLHF.